The clone carrying this T cell receptor (beta chain) was observed at least ten times. The data derive from a study of T cells in Graves' hyperthyroidism and ophthalmopathy. RNA transcripts gave rise to amplified TCR beta CDR3 regions. First-round RT-PCR targeting the TCR CDR3 was performed with the HTBI primer set. TCRdb itself ran the multiplex PCR reads through MiXCR, one entry per CDR3 protein. The data show about 560,000 distinct CDR3 sequences, around 46% seen once. The specimen sequenced was peripheral blood or thyroid tissue (not recorded which). This receptor was taken from a young woman with Graves' hyperthyroidism.

DNA for the CDR3: TGTGCCATCAGCTTGATAGCGGGACACAAAAACTATGGCTACACCTTC. It specifies CAISLIAGHKNYGYTF. The rearrangement links TRBV10-3 to TRBJ1-2; D is possibly TRBD1 (6 bases). The CDR3 length is 16 residues. From germline, CDR1 is ENHRY and CDR2 SYGVKD. Deletions cut 6 bases from V and 2 bases from J, with 19 bases between.